Listed below are T cell receptor beta chains from one sample, sequenced in a study of shared clonotypes between healthy human individuals. Clones were sequenced by immunoSEQ multiplex PCR, and TCRdb holds only the in-frame ones, with some missing. This sample has about 2.3 million clones, with more than 85% found just once. Sequencing input: naive CD4+ T cells from PBMCs. These receptors were collected from a man aged 18 to 30 in good health. Some clones in this sample may be carry-over from other donors' samples. The CDR3 runs from the conserved cysteine through the conserved F or W. The D gene is left open where the match is weak. Rows give clone size only sometimes, using once, few, many, or a class for an expanded clone.

d_call clone_size j_call v_call cdr3_nt cdr3_aa
NA few TRBJ1-1 TRBV28 TGTGCCAGCATAAGGGTGTCGAACACTGAAGCTTTCTTT CASIRVSNTEAFF
NA NA TRBJ2-7 TRBV6-6 TGTGCCAGCAACCCGGGACCCTCCAACGAGCAGTACTTC CASNPGPSNEQYF
NA NA TRBJ1-1 TRBV5-6 TGTGCCAGCAGCTTGGCCAGGGTAGGCTCTGAAGCTTTCTTT CASSLARVGSEAFF
TRBD1 NA TRBJ2-5 TRBV27 TGTGCCAGCAGTTTATTGGGCAGGGGGTTCCAAGAGACCCAGTACTTC CASSLLGRGFQETQYF
TRBD1 NA TRBJ1-1 TRBV18 TGTGCCAGCTCACAACTCTCAGGGGGCAACACTGAAGCTTTCTTT CASSQLSGGNTEAFF
NA NA TRBJ1-2 TRBV6-5 TGTGCCAGCAGTCGGGGTGGGAGGAGCTGGGGCTACACCTTC CASSRGGRSWGYTF
NA NA TRBJ1-2 TRBV20-1 TGCAGTGCTAGACAGAACTATGGCTACACCTTC CSARQNYGYTF
NA NA TRBJ2-7 TRBV5-1 TGCGCCAGCAGCTTGGCCCCAATGGGCTCCTACGAGCAGTACTTC CASSLAPMGSYEQYF
TRBD1 NA TRBJ1-3 TRBV10-3 TGTGCCATCAGGCCGGGACAGGGGGCAGTTGGAAACACCATATATTTT CAIRPGQGAVGNTIYF
NA NA TRBJ1-4 TRBV5-1 TGCGCCAGCAGGGACGGTGCAACTAATGAAAAACTGTTTTTT CASRDGATNEKLFF
NA NA TRBJ2-7 TRBV10-3 TGTGCCATCAGTGAGTCGGCTTCCCCGAACTACGAGCAGTACTTC CAISESASPNYEQYF
NA NA TRBJ2-1 TRBV5-1 TGCGCCAGCAGCTTGGTACGCGGGGTGAATGAGCAGTTCTTC CASSLVRGVNEQFF
NA NA TRBJ2-5 TRBV18 TGTGCCAGCTCACCGTTACAGGGAGGCCAAGAGACCCAGTACTTC CASSPLQGGQETQYF
TRBD2 NA TRBJ2-7 TRBV9 TGTGCCAGCAGCGTAGAGGGAGCGGGAGGGTACGAGCAGTACTTC CASSVEGAGGYEQYF
TRBD2 NA TRBJ2-1 TRBV7-3 TGTGCCAGCAGCCCTGGACTAGCGGTATACAATGAGCAGTTCTTC CASSPGLAVYNEQFF
NA once TRBJ1-5 TRBV19 TGTGCCAGTAGTATAGATAAGGGCCGGAGCAATCAGCCCCAGCATTTT CASSIDKGRSNQPQHF
NA NA TRBJ1-1 TRBV5-1 TGCGCCAGCAGCTTGGTTCTGGGGTTGAACACTGAAGCTTTCTTT CASSLVLGLNTEAFF
TRBD2 NA TRBJ2-7 TRBV4-1 TGCGCCAGCAGCCAACAAGCGGGAGGGGTCCACGAGCAGTACTTC CASSQQAGGVHEQYF
TRBD1 NA TRBJ2-2 TRBV18 TGTGCCAGCTCACCGCAGGGGGCCGTCACCGGGGAGCTGTTTTTT CASSPQGAVTGELFF
TRBD1 NA TRBJ1-2 TRBV5-6 TGTGCCAGCAGCCTCTGGACAGGGCGAGCTAACTATGGCTACACCTTC CASSLWTGRANYGYTF
NA NA TRBJ1-1 TRBV5-4 TGTGCCAGCAGCTTGGCGGTTGGCACTGAAGCTTTCTTT CASSLAVGTEAFF
NA once TRBJ2-1 TRBV28 TGTGCCAGCAGTACCCGGACAGCGAGCTCCTACAATGAGCAGTTCTTC CASSTRTASSYNEQFF
NA NA TRBJ1-4 TRBV5-8 TGTGCCAGCAGCTTGAATGAAAAACTGTTTTTT CASSLNEKLFF
NA NA TRBJ1-5 TRBV28 TGTGCCAGCAGTTCACCGACAGGCAATCAGCCCCAGCATTTT CASSSPTGNQPQHF
NA NA TRBJ1-3 TRBV27 TGTGCCAGCAGTTTAACGAGGGGGACGGGCACCATATATTTT CASSLTRGTGTIYF
NA NA TRBJ1-2 TRBV6-5 TGTGCCAGCAGGGGAGGCAGGGGAGAGAATGGCTACACCTTC CASRGGRGENGYTF
TRBD2 NA TRBJ2-1 TRBV11-1 TGTGCCAGCAGCCGGCTAGCGGGAGGGCCGGGATACAATGAGCAGTTCTTC CASSRLAGGPGYNEQFF
NA NA TRBJ2-5 TRBV5-1 TGCGCCAGCAGCCCCACAGGCCCCGTGTCGGAGACCCAGTACTTC CASSPTGPVSETQYF
NA NA TRBJ2-1 TRBV5-4 TGTGCCAGCAGCTTTAGAAGCAATAGTGGGTGGAATGAGCAGTTCTTC CASSFRSNSGWNEQFF
NA NA TRBJ1-5 TRBV6-1 TGTGCCAGCAGTGTTACAGTCCAACAGCCCCAGCATTTT CASSVTVQQPQHF
NA NA TRBJ2-2 TRBV10-3 TGTGCCATCAGTGAAAGTGCTCCCGGGATGAACACCGGGGAGCTGTTTTTT CAISESAPGMNTGELFF
NA NA TRBJ2-7 TRBV5-4 TGTGCCAGCAGCCAAGCGGGCACCTACGAGCAGTACTTC CASSQAGTYEQYF
TRBD2 NA TRBJ2-3 TRBV27 TGTGCCAGCAGTTTAAGTAGCGGGGGTTACACAGATACGCAGTATTTT CASSLSSGGYTDTQYF
NA NA TRBJ2-5 TRBV9 TGTGCCAGCAGCCCAAAAAGAGGGCCGGGGCAAGAGACCCAGTACTTC CASSPKRGPGQETQYF
NA NA TRBJ2-7 TRBV2 TGTGCCAGCAGTGACAGGACTGGAGGTGTCGCGCAGTACTTC CASSDRTGGVAQYF
TRBD1 NA TRBJ1-2 TRBV4-3 TGCGCCAGCAGCCAAGATTCAGGGGGCTCCTATGGCTACACCTTC CASSQDSGGSYGYTF
NA NA TRBJ2-7 TRBV2 TGTGCCAGCACCTCTAGCTACGAGCAGTACTTC CASTSSYEQYF
TRBD2 NA TRBJ2-3 TRBV9 TGTGCCAGCAGCGTCAGTAGCGGGAGTGACACGCAGTATTTT CASSVSSGSDTQYF
NA few TRBJ1-1 TRBV28 TGTGCCAGCAGCCAAGGGACATTCCGAACCGGGGACACTGAAGCTTTCTTT CASSQGTFRTGDTEAFF
NA NA TRBJ2-7 TRBV11-1 TGTGCCAGCAGCTTAGGGACTAATTACTACGAGCAGTACTTC CASSLGTNYYEQYF
NA NA TRBJ2-5 TRBV7-8 TGTGCCAGCAGCACCCATACGTCAGGTTCCGGAGAGACCCAGTACTTC CASSTHTSGSGETQYF
NA once TRBJ2-7 TRBV6-1 TGTGCCAGCAGTGAAGGGGGTTCCTACGAGCAGTACTTC CASSEGGSYEQYF